What follows are 6 T cell receptor beta chains derived from one specimen sequenced in a study of T cells in Graves' hyperthyroidism and ophthalmopathy. Amplification of TCR beta CDR3 regions used RNA as the template. First-round RT-PCR with HTBI primers amplified the TCR CDR3 region. Each CDR3 protein gets one entry after TCRdb re-called the multiplex PCR reads with MiXCR. In the table there are about 380,000 distinct CDR3 sequences, roughly 13% of which are singletons. The sample was blood. The receptors shown here come from a man aged 25 to 40 with Graves' hyperthyroidism that later progressed to Graves' ophthalmopathy.

The chain has TRBV10-3 and TRBJ1-1, with D perhaps matching TRBD1 (5 bases). V lost 7 bases to trimming and J lost 1 base, with 10 bases between them. The CDR3 runs to 13 residues. Germline CDR1 reads ENHRY; CDR2 reads SYGVKD. This chain's CDR3 is CAIMTERNTEAFF. The DNA for the CDR3 is TGTGCCATCATGACAGAGAGGAACACTGAAGCTTTCTTT.

Concerning this clonotype itself: One end of the junction does not line up with germline, which may come from a read error. The chain links TRBV3-1 to TRBJ1-2; no firm D call. Germline-derived CDR1 and CDR2 are LGHDT and YNNKEL (reference sequence). The CDR3 contains 13 residues. This CDR3 reads CASSHQAGYGYIF. The CDR3 DNA sequence: TGTGCCAGCAGTCATCAAGCGGGCTATGGCTACATCTTC.

The chain couples TRBV9 to TRBJ2-4, with 9 bases that match TRBD1. Looked up from germline, CDR1 is SGDLS and CDR2 is YYNGEE. CDR3 size: 14 residues. J was trimmed by 9 bases and V by 0 bases; bases with no gene match: 4. DNA for the CDR3: TGTGCCAGCAGCGTAGGGGACAGGGTGGGCATTCAGTACTTC. Encoded protein: CASSVGDRVGIQYF.

This clonotype was observed at least ten times. The V and J genes are TRBV10-3 and TRBJ1-5; 7 bases align to TRBD1. The CDR3 is 16 amino acids. The V gene end was trimmed by 5 bases and the J gene end by 2 bases; junction bases not matched to a gene: 9. Germline CDR1 is ENHRY and CDR2 is SYGVKD. CDR3 loop: CAISSEGDRGNQPQHF. Written as DNA, the CDR3 is TGTGCCATCAGTTCCGAGGGCGACAGGGGCAATCAGCCCCAGCATTTT.

This clonotype was recorded only once. This may be a read error, as it is one base from a much larger clone. CDR3 nucleotides: TGTGCCTGGAGCCCAGGACAGGTTGTACGCGGAAAACTGTTTTTT. It encodes CAWSPGQVVRGKLFF. This chain joins TRBV30 and TRBJ1-4; 7 bases are shared with TRBD1. The trim removed 3 bases at V and 10 bases at J, leaving 14 bases unmatched. CDR1 is GTSNPN and CDR2 is SVGIG in the germline V gene (reference sequence). CDR3 length equals 15 residues. The variable domain in full, completed from reference TRBV30 and TRBJ1-4, reads SQTIHQWPATLVQPVGSPLSLECTVEGTSNPNLYWYRQAAGRGLQLLFYSVGIGQISSEVPQNLSASRPQDRQFILSSKKLLLSDSGFYLCAWSPGQVVRGKLFFGSGTQLSVL.

This clonotype has a count of ten or more. The chain recombines TRBV6-1 with TRBJ2-5, with 9 bases lining up with TRBD1. Germline trimming cut 2 bases from V and 5 bases from J; bases unmatched to any gene: 6. Germline V CDR1 and CDR2: MNHNS, SASEGT. The CDR3 spans 15 residues. CDR3 region: CASSERTGAKETQYF. In nucleotides, the CDR3 is TGTGCCAGCAGTGAAAGGACAGGGGCCAAGGAGACCCAGTACTTC.